This paragraph covers one T cell receptor beta chain sequence. The antigen is unknown. The data were taken from a study of shared clonotypes between healthy human individuals. Points from the study as a whole: Clonotype sharing among donors was expected to depend on sequencing depth. Compared with clonotypes that all four donors shared, non-shared clonotypes had lower generation probabilities. Compared with memory subsets, naive subsets generally had larger estimated richness.

Data came from immunoSEQ multiplex PCR; TCRdb stores just in-frame clones and leaves some out. The sample lists over a million clones; around 97% were seen once. This receptor was identified in a man aged 25 to 40 in good health. Sequencing input: naive CD4+ T cells sorted from blood. Subset indicated: CD45RA+ positively selected.

This CDR3 reads CASSDSGTTRDTQYF. CDR3 in DNA: TGTGCCAGCTCAGATTCCGGGACAACAAGGGATACGCAGTATTTT. This rearrangement joins TRBV18 to TRBJ2-3; weak D call: TRBD1 (6 bases). The CDR3 runs to 15 residues. Per the germline V gene, CDR1 is KGHSH and CDR2 is LQKENI. With 5 bases removed from V and 6 bases from J, the gap between germline ends came to 18 bases.